This T cell receptor beta chain originates from a study of blood T cells in healthy people across ages. At least 5.5 micrograms of total RNA were extracted per sample. In the case of this clonotype: Its antigen is currently unknown.

Regarding the study as a whole: TCR beta diversity was tightly associated with the proportion of naive T cells. Diversity estimates drawn from one million T cells were deemed underestimates.

Germline lookup yields CDR1 SGHDT and CDR2 YYEEEE. With 3 bases clipped from V and 3 bases from J, the junction kept 6 bases outside the gene matches. The CDR3 sequence is 15 residues long. The authors ran a second PCR of roughly 6 to 12 cycles using a sample-barcoded 5' primer and a J-beta primer mix. Every single cDNA molecule received a tag from a template-switch adaptor with 12 random nucleotides. TCRdb reprocessed the 5' RACE reads with MiXCR, giving one entry per CDR3 protein. Here the sample spans about 580,000 distinct CDR3 sequences, 40% to 55% being singletons. Sequenced material: blood. The receptor was isolated from a man older than 75 in good health. The V and J genes are TRBV5-6 and TRBJ2-5; 9 nucleotides line up with TRBD1. The CDR3 nucleotides are TGTGCCAGCAGCTCCACAGGGGGCGCGGAAGAGACCCAGTACTTC. Amino acids: CASSSTGGAEETQYF.